The 16 T cell receptor beta chains below come from one sample, sequenced in a study of PD-1 blockade in classical Hodgkin lymphoma. Libraries were prepared by immunoSEQ multiplex PCR; TCRdb keeps only in-frame clonotypes and omits some of them. The sample shows more than 140,000 clones, less than 80% of them seen only once. Each patient experienced a relapse that followed autologous stem cell transplantation, and brentuximab vedotin exposure varied. The specimen was peripheral blood mononuclear cells (PBMCs), collected before the second cycle of nivolumab. The receptor source for this set is a human donor with classical Hodgkin lymphoma.

This clone appeared once. The genes are TRBV4-1 and TRBJ2-5, with D possibly being TRBD1 or TRBD2 (5 bases each). The V end was cut by 1 base, the J end by 3 bases, with 18 bases between. The CDR3 is 17 amino acids. Germline assignment: CDR1 MGHRA and CDR2 YSYEKL. CDR3 amino acids: CASSQGPRGTTKETQYF. The DNA for the CDR3 is TGCGCCAGCAGCCAAGGGCCGAGGGGCACAACGAAAGAGACCCAGTACTTC.

The chain couples TRBV10-3 to TRBJ2-5, with unresolved D. The assigned J gene may be wrong: the sequence end matches TRBJ2-7 better. The CDR3 contains 13 residues. Germline V gives CDR1 ENHRY, CDR2 SYGVKD. The CDR3 loop reads CAISLPPADEQYF. In nucleotides, the CDR3 is TGTGCCATCAGTCTCCCTCCCGCCGACGAGCAGTACTTC.

V gene TRBV27 combines with J gene TRBJ1-5, with no clear D. V lost 1 base to trimming and J lost 5 bases, with 9 bases between them. CDR1 is MNHEY, CDR2 SMNVEV, per germline (reference sequence). This CDR3 region has 14 residues. The CDR3 spells CASSLLRGDQPQHF. The CDR3 nucleotides are TGTGCCAGCAGTTTATTACGGGGTGATCAGCCCCAGCATTTT.

This chain uses TRBV11-2 with TRBJ1-5, with 9 bases fitting TRBD1. This CDR3 has 16 amino acids. V lost 5 bases and J lost 4; bases outside the gene matches: 9. Per germline, CDR1 SGHAT and CDR2 FQNNGV. The CDR3 coding sequence is TGTGCCAGCAGCCTAACCGGGACAGGGTCTAATCAGCCCCAGCATTTT. It specifies CASSLTGTGSNQPQHF.

V is TRBV28 and J is TRBJ1-2; TRBD1 aligns across 8 bases. The CDR3 runs 17 residues. V trimming: 5 bases; J trimming: 2 bases; junction bases outside the gene matches: 13. Germline values: CDR1 MDHEN, CDR2 SYDVKM. CDR3 region: CASSRPGTGQGNYGYTF. For the CDR3, the DNA is TGTGCCAGCAGTCGACCCGGGACAGGTCAGGGGAACTATGGCTACACCTTC.

This rearrangement joins TRBV6-5 to TRBJ2-3; 9 bases are shared with TRBD1. The length of the CDR3 is 15 residues. CDR1 and CDR2 from the germline V gene are MNHEY and SVGAGI. After removal of 5 bases from V and 3 bases from J, the junction contained 6 bases not matched to a gene. CDR3 in DNA: TGTGCCAGCAGTGTCGGGACAGGGTTAACAGATACGCAGTATTTT. Protein sequence: CASSVGTGLTDTQYF.

The chain employs TRBV30 and TRBJ2-1, with TRBD2 matching over 11 bases. The CDR3 covers 15 residues. V was clipped by 0 bases and J by 9 bases; unmatched bases: 7. The germline CDR1 and CDR2 sequences are GTSNPN and SVGIG (reference sequence). CDR3 sequence reads: CAWSVLVAGGSEQFF. In DNA form, the CDR3 reads TGTGCCTGGAGTGTACTGGTAGCGGGAGGGTCTGAGCAGTTCTTC. Supplemented by reference TRBV30 and TRBJ2-1, the full variable domain reads SQTIHQWPATLVQPVGSPLSLECTVEGTSNPNLYWYRQAAGRGLQLLFYSVGIGQISSEVPQNLSASRPQDRQFILSSKKLLLSDSGFYLCAWSVLVAGGSEQFFGPGTRLTVL.

This sequence joins TRBV19 and TRBJ2-1; the D is unclear. The length of the CDR3 is 14 residues. V dropped 3 bases and J dropped 1 base, with 7 bases sitting between them. Germline CDR1 is LNHDA and CDR2 is SQIVND (reference sequence). CDR3 nucleotide sequence: TGTGCCAGTAGTATTAGTCTTTCCTACAATGAGCAGTTCTTC. This gives the protein CASSISLSYNEQFF. The whole variable domain, remainder taken from reference TRBV19 and TRBJ2-1, is DGGITQSPKYLFRKEGQNVTLSCEQNLNHDAMYWYRQDPGQGLRLIYYSQIVNDFQKGDIAEGYSVSREKKESFPLTVTSAQKNPTAFYLCASSISLSYNEQFFGPGTRLTVL.

This chain joins TRBV7-8 and TRBJ1-4; no reliable D call. V lost 5 bases, J lost 0 bases, and 13 bases lay in between. Germline CDR1 and CDR2: SGHVS and FQNEAQ. The CDR3 is 16 residues long. The CDR3 spells CASSPGGQATNEKLFF. For the CDR3, the DNA is TGTGCCAGCAGCCCCGGTGGGCAGGCAACTAATGAAAAACTGTTTTTT.

This clone is a singleton in its sample. The chain joins TRBV10-3 to TRBJ2-2, with TRBD1 matching over 9 bases. V was pared by 4 bases and J by 2 bases, with 2 bases of the junction left unmatched. Looked up from germline, CDR1 is ENHRY and CDR2 is SYGVKD. The CDR3 is made up of 15 amino acids. Here the CDR3 DNA reads TGTGCCATCAGTGGACAGGGGGTCAACACCGGGGAGCTGTTTTTT. Its translation: CAISGQGVNTGELFF.

This rearrangement joins TRBV10-3 to TRBJ1-1; 7 bases are a match to TRBD1. CDR1 is ENHRY and CDR2 is SYGVKD in the germline V gene. The V and J ends lost 7 bases and 3 bases, in that order; junction bases with no gene match: 5. This CDR3 region has 13 residues. Here the CDR3 DNA reads TGTGCCATCAAAATAACAGGGGACACTGAAGCTTTCTTT. This translates into CAIKITGDTEAFF.

This chain connects TRBV5-1 to TRBJ2-6; D is uncertain. In germline, CDR1 is SGHRS, CDR2 YFSETQ. The CDR3 spans 14 residues. Trimming took 1 base from V and 7 from J, leaving 9 bases between them. The CDR3 DNA reads TGCGCCAGCAGCTTGCGCAGACAAGCCAACGTCCTGACTTTC. Translation: CASSLRRQANVLTF.

This clone was seen many times. The rearrangement joins TRBV7-3 to TRBJ2-1; D unresolved. The V gene's germline CDR1 is SGHTA and CDR2 FQGTGA. The V and J ends lost 0 bases and 3 bases respectively, with 6 bases between them. CDR3 length: 14 residues. The CDR3 DNA reads TGTGCCAGCAGCTTAACTTCTAACTACAATGAGCAGTTCTTC. Amino acid sequence: CASSLTSNYNEQFF. The entire variable domain, with the rest obtained from reference TRBV7-3 and TRBJ2-1, is as follows: GAGVSQTPSNKVTEKGKYVELRCDPISGHTALYWYRQSLGQGPEFLIYFQGTGAADDSGLPNDRFFAVRPEGSVSTLKIQRTERGDSAVYLCASSLTSNYNEQFFGPGTRLTVL.

The V and J genes are TRBV15 and TRBJ1-2, with 9 bases that match TRBD1. The V gene end was trimmed by 3 bases and the J gene end by 4 bases; junction bases not matched to a gene: 15. The V gene's germline CDR1 is LNHNV and CDR2 YYDKDF (reference sequence). The CDR3 is 18 residues long. CDR3 nucleotide sequence: TGTGCCACCAGCAGGGACCTTATGGACAGGGGACGTCCCTATGGCTACACCTTC. Protein product: CATSRDLMDRGRPYGYTF.

The gene calls are TRBV5-6 and TRBJ2-5; possible D gene TRBD2, 5 bases. Trimming stripped 3 bases from V and 9 bases from J, with 12 bases between. This CDR3 region has 12 residues. Germline V gene data show CDR1 as SGHDT and CDR2 as YYEEEE. The CDR3 DNA is TGTGCCAGCAGCTCCCAGCTCGGGGCCCAGTACTTC. Translation: CASSSQLGAQYF. The full variable domain, its missing parts supplied by reference TRBV5-6 and TRBJ2-5, is DAGVTQSPTHLIKTRGQQVTLRCSPKSGHDTVSWYQQALGQGPQFIFQYYEEEERQRGNFPDRFSGHQFPNYSSELNVNALLLGDSALYLCASSSQLGAQYFGPGTRLLVL.

This clone has just a few counts. This chain links TRBV7-8 with TRBJ1-4, with 9 bases matching TRBD1. The V gene's germline CDR1 is SGHVS and CDR2 FQNEAQ. CDR3 length: 14 amino acids. V lost 4 bases to trimming and J lost 8 bases; unmatched junction nucleotides: 5. CDR3 nucleotides: TGTGCCAGCAGCTCGGGACAGGGAAACGAAAAACTGTTTTTT. As protein: CASSSGQGNEKLFF.